This TCR beta chain was documented in a study of T cells after yellow fever vaccination. A note on this clonotype: Its matching antigen is unknown.

Findings and limits, study-wide: A limited proportion of clonotypes was detected within both the CD4 and CD8 compartments.

This CDR3 region has 14 residues. Looked up from germline, CDR1 is SGDLS and CDR2 is YYNGEE. V lost 5 bases, J lost 0 bases, and 10 bases lay in between. TCRdb independently ran MiXCR on the 5' RACE reads; one entry per CDR3 protein. This sample has a few hundred thousand distinct CDR3 sequences, with about 4% found just once. The receptor comes from a man aged 18-30 years who received the YFV17D yellow fever vaccine. This sequence joins TRBV9 and TRBJ2-3, with a tentative D call TRBD2 (5 bases). The sample was PBMCs, taken 5 days after the yellow fever booster vaccination. The CDR3 spells CASRADSSTDTQYF. The CDR3 DNA sequence: TGTGCCAGCAGGGCGGACTCTAGCACAGATACGCAGTATTTT.